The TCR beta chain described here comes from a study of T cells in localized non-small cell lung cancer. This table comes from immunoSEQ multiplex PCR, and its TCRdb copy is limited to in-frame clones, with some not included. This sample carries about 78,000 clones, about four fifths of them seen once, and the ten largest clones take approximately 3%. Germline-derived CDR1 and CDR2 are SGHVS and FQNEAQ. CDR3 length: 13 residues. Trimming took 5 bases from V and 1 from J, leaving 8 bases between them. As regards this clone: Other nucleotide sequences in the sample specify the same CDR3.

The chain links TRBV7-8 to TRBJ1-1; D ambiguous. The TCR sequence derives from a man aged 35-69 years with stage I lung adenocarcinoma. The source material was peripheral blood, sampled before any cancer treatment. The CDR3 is CASSRDRNTEAFF. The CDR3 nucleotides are TGTGCCAGCAGCCGCGATCGGAACACTGAAGCTTTCTTT.